The entry below describes one T cell receptor beta chain. This sample was taken from a study of shared clonotypes between healthy human individuals. On the study more broadly: Each donor had three CD4 naive, three CD4 memory, two CD8 naive and one CD8 memory plate.

Trimming took 5 bases from V and 0 from J; bases not matched to a gene: 7. The germline gives CDR1 MDHEN, CDR2 SYDVKM. The CDR3 contains 16 residues. Using immunoSEQ multiplex PCR, the repertoire was profiled, and TCRdb retains in-frame clones only, with some absent. This sample has nearly 750,000 clones; approximately 72% occur once, and the top ten carry over 1.5%. Sequencing input: memory CD4+ T cells sorted from blood. Subset here: CD45RA-negative fraction. The TCR was taken from a woman in her 30s in good health. The chain recombines TRBV28 with TRBJ1-1; 9 bases align to TRBD1. The CDR3 sequence: CASSRDWTGVNTEAFF. DNA for the CDR3: TGTGCCAGCAGTCGAGACTGGACAGGGGTGAACACTGAAGCTTTCTTT.